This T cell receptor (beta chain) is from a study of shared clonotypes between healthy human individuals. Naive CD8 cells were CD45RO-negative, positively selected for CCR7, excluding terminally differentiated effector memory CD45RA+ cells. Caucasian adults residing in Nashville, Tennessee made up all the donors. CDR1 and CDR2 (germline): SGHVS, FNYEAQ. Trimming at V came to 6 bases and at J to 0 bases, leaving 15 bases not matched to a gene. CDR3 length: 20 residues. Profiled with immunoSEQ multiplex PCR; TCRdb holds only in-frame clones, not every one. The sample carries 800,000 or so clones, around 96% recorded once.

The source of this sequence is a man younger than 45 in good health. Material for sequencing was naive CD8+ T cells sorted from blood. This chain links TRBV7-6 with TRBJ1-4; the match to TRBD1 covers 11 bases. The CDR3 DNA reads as TGTGCCAGCAGTCATTCAAACCGGGACAGGGGGGCGGCAACTAATGAAAAACTGTTTTTT. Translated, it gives CASSHSNRDRGAATNEKLFF.